The 2 T cell receptor beta chains below all came from one sample that was sequenced in a study of blood T cell repertoires in COVID-19. Measured with immunoSEQ multiplex PCR; TCRdb has only the in-frame clones, and not every one. This table has approximately 250,000 clones, about 93% appearing once. The sequenced material came from peripheral blood. Receptor source: a man aged 30 to 45 with COVID-19, enrolled during active disease.

The chain employs TRBV5-5 and TRBJ2-2, with a tentative D call TRBD1 (6 bases). V was trimmed by 0 bases and J by 4 bases, leaving 10 bases between them. The CDR3 contains 15 residues. Per germline, CDR1 SGHKS and CDR2 YYEKEE (reference sequence). The DNA of the CDR3 is TGTGCCAGCAGCTTGGACAGGGTGGCCACCGGGGAGCTGTTTTTT. Its protein product is CASSLDRVATGELFF.

In DNA, the CDR3 is TGTGCCAGCAGCTTACAAACTAGCGGGGGGGCCGGGACCTCCTACAATGAGCAGTTCTTC. Its translation is CASSLQTSGGAGTSYNEQFF. The V and J genes are TRBV7-3 and TRBJ2-1; 13 positions match TRBD2. Unmatched junction bases numbered 10, after V lost 2 bases and J lost 0 bases. The CDR3 is 20 residues long. Germline values: CDR1 SGHTA, CDR2 FQGTGA.